Presented here are 11 T cell receptor beta chains from one specimen sequenced in a study of cytomegalovirus exposure and HLA in healthy donors (dated by TCRdb to the late 2010s). Library preparation was by the immunoSEQ multiplex PCR assay. The multiplex PCR relied on a mix of 60 forward primers for TCR Vbeta segments and 13 reverse primers for TCR Jbeta segments. Not all clones reach the TCRdb copy of this immuneACCESS table, which keeps in-frame sequences only. Checked studies attribute under half of the gap to unresolved V genes and leave the rest unexplained. For this sample there are hundreds of thousands of clones; about 80% appear just once. The ten largest make up less than 2% of the sample. The sequencing sample was made of PBMCs. The receptors derive from a male donor in good health and CMV-seronegative.

The rearrangement links TRBV6-5 to TRBJ2-7; tentative D call: TRBD2 (5 bases). With 3 bases removed from V and 2 bases from J, the gap between germline ends came to 11 bases. The CDR3 spans 14 residues. CDR1 and CDR2 (germline): MNHEY, SVGAGI. CDR3 DNA sequence: TGTGCCAGCAGTTATACTAGGATTGCCTACGAGCAGTACTTC. Translated: CASSYTRIAYEQYF.

This chain connects TRBV4-3 to TRBJ1-2, with 8 bases identical to TRBD1. The ends lost 1 base at V and 5 bases at J; junction bases unmatched: 6. Germline CDR1 reads LGHNA; CDR2 reads YSLEER. There are 15 residues in the CDR3. The CDR3 sequence is CASSQAQGGPYGYTF. DNA of the CDR3: TGCGCCAGCAGCCAAGCACAGGGGGGTCCGTATGGCTACACCTTC.

Written as DNA, the CDR3 is TGTGCCAGCAGCGCCTCAGATACGCAGTATTTT. Translating gives CASSASDTQYF. The chain has TRBV9 and TRBJ2-3; D is unresolved. Trimming left V 3 bases short and J 4 bases short, with 3 bases between. CDR1 SGDLS and CDR2 YYNGEE come from the germline V gene. This CDR3 is 11 amino acids long.

The rearrangement uses TRBV27 and TRBJ1-2, with a weak D call TRBD1 (6 bases). V lost 10 bases to trimming and J lost 3 bases, with 12 bases between them. This CDR3 spans 12 amino acids. Germline assignment: CDR1 MNHEY and CDR2 SMNVEV (reference sequence). CDR3 sequence: CAIHHRDYGYTF. CDR3 in DNA: TGTGCCATACATCACAGGGACTATGGCTACACCTTC.

V is TRBV30 and J is TRBJ2-7; TRBD2 might be the D (5 bases). The V and J ends lost 2 bases and 2 bases respectively, with 13 bases between them. Looked up from germline, CDR1 is GTSNPN and CDR2 is SVGIG (reference sequence). CDR3 length: 14 amino acids. The CDR3: CAWSPLLRAYEQYF. The CDR3 DNA is TGTGCCTGGAGTCCACTTTTGAGGGCCTACGAGCAGTACTTC.

The chain uses TRBV7-9 and TRBJ1-3, with TRBD1 matching 8 bases. The junction had 3 bases not matched to a gene; V was cut back by 1 base and J by 1 base. CDR3 length: 16 residues. Per the germline V gene, CDR1 is SEHNR and CDR2 is FQNEAQ (reference sequence). DNA of the CDR3: TGTGCCAGCAGCTTAGGGACAGGGAATTCTGGAAACACCATATATTTT. Protein: CASSLGTGNSGNTIYF.

The genes are TRBV29-1 and TRBJ2-1; 8 bases align to TRBD1. Germline lookup yields CDR1 SQVTM and CDR2 ANQGSEA. The CDR3 is made up of 14 amino acids. The junction had 3 bases not matched to a gene; V was cut back by 4 bases and J by 1 base. The CDR3 is CSVGRQGSYNEQFF. The CDR3 DNA follows: TGCAGCGTTGGGCGACAGGGGTCCTACAATGAGCAGTTCTTC.

The CDR3 nucleotides read TGTGCCAGCAGGTGGACAGGGCTGGGGAATGAGCAGTTCTTC. Protein: CASRWTGLGNEQFF. The chain combines TRBV27 with TRBJ2-1, with 8 bases identical to TRBD1. Trimming at V came to 6 bases and at J to 7 bases, leaving 8 bases not matched to a gene. The CDR3 covers 14 residues. Germline CDR1 MNHEY, CDR2 SMNVEV (reference sequence).

This chain joins TRBV18 and TRBJ2-1, with D unclear. The ends were cut back, 6 bases at V and 6 bases at J, with 9 bases in the middle. The CDR3 is made up of 12 amino acids. Germline loops: CDR1 KGHSH, CDR2 LQKENI. The CDR3 DNA sequence: TGTGCCAGCTCCCCCGCGATCAATGAGCAGTTCTTC. Amino acid sequence: CASSPAINEQFF.

The chain recombines TRBV27 with TRBJ2-1, with no clear D. The CDR3 extends over 15 amino acids. The V gene lost 1 base and the J gene lost 0 bases, with 7 bases spanning the gap. Germline loops: CDR1 MNHEY, CDR2 SMNVEV (reference sequence). CDR3 coding DNA: TGTGCCAGCAGTTTATGGGCCAGCTCCTACAATGAGCAGTTCTTC. This sequence encodes CASSLWASSYNEQFF.

The chain uses TRBV4-3 and TRBJ2-7; the match to TRBD2 covers 8 bases. Germline V gene sequence: CDR1 LGHNA, CDR2 YSLEER. Trimming cost V 4 bases and J 3 bases; bases outside gene matches: 8. This CDR3 contains 15 residues. Here the CDR3 reads CASSPGGSTDYEQYF. CDR3 DNA: TGCGCCAGCAGCCCGGGAGGGTCGACCGACTACGAGCAGTACTTC.